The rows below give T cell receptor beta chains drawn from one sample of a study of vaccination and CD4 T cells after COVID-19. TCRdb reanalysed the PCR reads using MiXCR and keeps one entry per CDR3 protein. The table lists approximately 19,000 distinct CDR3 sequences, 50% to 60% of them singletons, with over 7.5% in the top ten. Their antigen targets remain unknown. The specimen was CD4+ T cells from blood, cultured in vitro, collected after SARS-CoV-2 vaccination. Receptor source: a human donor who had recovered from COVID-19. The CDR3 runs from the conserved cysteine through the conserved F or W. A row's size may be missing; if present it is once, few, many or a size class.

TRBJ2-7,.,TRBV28,CASSPLSPGGTYEQYF
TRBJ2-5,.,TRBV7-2,CASSALRDIAQYF
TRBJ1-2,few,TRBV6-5,CASSYAQTYGYTF
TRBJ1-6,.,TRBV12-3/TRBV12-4,CASGTSSPLHF
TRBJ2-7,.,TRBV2,CASSLSRSSYEQYF
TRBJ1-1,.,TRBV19,CASSVDGTRGGAFF
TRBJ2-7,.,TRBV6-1,CASSVGTSYEQYF
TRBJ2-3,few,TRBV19,CASSLAGQGTDTQYF
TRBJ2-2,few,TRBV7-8,CASSLNYGTGGEAGELFF
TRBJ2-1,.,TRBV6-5,CASSYTAGYNEQFF
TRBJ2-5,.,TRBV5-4,CASSLLAQETQYF
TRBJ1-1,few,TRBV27,CASSYGQGDTEAFF
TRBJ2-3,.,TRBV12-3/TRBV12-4,CASTSFRGDTQYF
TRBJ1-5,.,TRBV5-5,CASSLGNSRQPQHF
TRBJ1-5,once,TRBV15,CATGLSQGARSNQPQHF
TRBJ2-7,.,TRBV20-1,CSASTTGTDPTYEQYF
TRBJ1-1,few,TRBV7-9,CASSRGQENTEAFF
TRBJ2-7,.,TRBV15,CATSSKQGRSSEQYF
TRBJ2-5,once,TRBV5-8,CASSGWRGTIQETQYF
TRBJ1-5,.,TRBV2,CASSEENNQPQHF
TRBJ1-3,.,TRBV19,CASSLHRDSSGNTIYF
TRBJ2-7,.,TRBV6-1,CASMEGLAGAGEQYF
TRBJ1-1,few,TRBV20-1,CSGGRGTAEAFF
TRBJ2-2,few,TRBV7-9,CASSTNRGPDTGELFF
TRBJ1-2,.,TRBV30,CACLGGGSYTF
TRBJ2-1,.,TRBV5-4,CASTLAVGGYNEQFF
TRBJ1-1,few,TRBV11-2,CASSEGVGGRLNTEAFF
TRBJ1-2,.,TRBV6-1,CASFGTGGHGYTF
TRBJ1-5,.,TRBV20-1,CSAARDKGQPQHF
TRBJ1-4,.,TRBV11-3,CASSAHQEKLFF
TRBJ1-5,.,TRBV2,CASSSNGLGNQPQHF
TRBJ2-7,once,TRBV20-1,CSARLTGRREQYF
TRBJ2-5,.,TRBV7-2,CASSPATVQETQYF
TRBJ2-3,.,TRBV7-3,CASSLGGPSHTDTQYF
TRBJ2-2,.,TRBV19,CASSTASTGNTGELFF
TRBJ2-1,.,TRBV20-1,CSARPRGGYNEQFF
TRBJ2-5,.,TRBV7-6,CASSLGRQETQYF
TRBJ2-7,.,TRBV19,CASRGVGPISEQYF
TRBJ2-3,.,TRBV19,CASSSDFRNTDTQYF
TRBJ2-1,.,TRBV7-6,CASSTSGPYNEQFF
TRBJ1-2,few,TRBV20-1,CSATTGRPPVNYGYTF
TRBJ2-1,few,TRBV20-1,CSATDPSGINNEQFF
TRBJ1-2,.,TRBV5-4,CASSPFGGSGYTF
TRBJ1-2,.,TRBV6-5,CASSYDYGYTF
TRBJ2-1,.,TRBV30,CAWSSRRLDEQFF